A single sample gave rise to the 26 T cell receptor beta chains below, sequenced in a study of shared clonotypes between healthy human individuals. CD45RO-negative cells were positively selected for CCR7, leaving out terminally differentiated effector memory CD45RA+ cells. The protocol was immunoSEQ multiplex PCR, while the TCRdb copy is restricted to in-frame clones and leaves out a portion. The sample has approximately 2,200,000 clones, 85% to 95% seen once. Source material: naive CD8+ T cells from PBMCs. The receptors here all came from a man between 18 and 29 years old in good health. Some clones in this sample may be carry-over from other donors' samples.

V is TRBV11-1 and J is TRBJ1-1; D remains ambiguous. This CDR3 has 12 residues. The germline CDR1 and CDR2 sequences are SGHAT and FQDESV (reference sequence). Trimming shortened V by 5 bases and J by 6 bases, and 10 bases separated the two germline ends. CDR3 region: CASSLTGAEAFF. The CDR3 bases are TGTGCCAGCAGCCTTACCGGGGCTGAAGCTTTCTTT.

This chain uses TRBV27 with TRBJ2-7; possibly TRBD1 for D (6 bases). Germline V gene sequence: CDR1 MNHEY, CDR2 SMNVEV (reference sequence). Trimming took 2 bases from V and 4 from J, leaving 15 bases between them. This CDR3 comprises 15 residues. The CDR3 nucleotides read TGTGCCAGCAGTTTAGTGGGGGCAAATACGTACGAGCAGTACTTC. Encoded protein: CASSLVGANTYEQYF.

This chain uses TRBV16 with TRBJ1-3, with D perhaps TRBD1 (5 bases). V lost 0 bases and J 5 bases, leaving 11 bases between the germline ends. Per the germline V gene, CDR1 is KGHSY and CDR2 is FQNENV. This CDR3 has 15 amino acids. The CDR3 DNA is TGTGCCAGCAGCCAATCTCGGCAGGGACGAAACACCATATATTTT. Amino acids: CASSQSRQGRNTIYF.

The rearrangement joins TRBV4-3 to TRBJ1-4, with a weak D call TRBD1 (6 bases). In germline, CDR1 is LGHNA, CDR2 YSLEER. The CDR3 length is 15 residues. V shed 6 bases and J shed 2 bases, with 13 bases lying between them. DNA for the CDR3: TGCGCCAGCAGGACGGGGGGGGCGACTAATGAAAAACTGTTTTTT. It translates to CASRTGGATNEKLFF.

This sequence joins TRBV13 and TRBJ2-6; D remains ambiguous. V was shortened by 5 bases and J by 0 bases, with 8 bases between the two germline ends. There are 15 residues in the CDR3. Per the germline V gene, CDR1 is PRHDT and CDR2 is FYEKMQ (reference sequence). CDR3 nucleotide sequence: TGTGCCAGCAGCCAGTGGGGCTCTGGGGCCAACGTCCTGACTTTC. Translating it yields CASSQWGSGANVLTF.

V and J are TRBV7-9 and TRBJ1-2, with D possibly TRBD1 on 6 matching bases. Germline-derived CDR1 and CDR2 are SEHNR and FQNEAQ (reference sequence). Trimming pared 3 bases from V and 3 bases from J, leaving 8 bases between. There are 13 residues in the CDR3. As DNA, the CDR3 is TGTGCCAGCAGCTTTGCAGGGGACTATGGCTACACCTTC. This gives the protein CASSFAGDYGYTF.

For this clone: At the DNA level, this CDR3 is encoded by other sequences in the same sample as well. V and J are TRBV7-9 and TRBJ2-7, with 10 bases fitting TRBD1. Unmatched junction bases numbered 1, after V lost 1 base and J lost 4 bases. From germline, CDR1 is SEHNR and CDR2 FQNEAQ (reference sequence). CDR3 length equals 14 residues. The CDR3: CASSLGGQGYEQYF. CDR3 nucleotide sequence: TGTGCCAGCAGCTTAGGGGGACAGGGGTACGAGCAGTACTTC. The whole variable domain, filled in from reference TRBV7-9 and TRBJ2-7, reads DTGVSQNPRHKITKRGQNVTFRCDPISEHNRLYWYRQTLGQGPEFLTYFQNEAQLEKSRLLSDRFSAERPKGSFSTLEIQRTEQGDSAMYLCASSLGGQGYEQYFGPGTRLTVT.

This clone was observed a handful of times. This chain connects TRBV27 to TRBJ1-5; tentative D call: TRBD1 (5 bases). Trimming pared 5 bases from V and 5 bases from J, leaving 13 bases between. This CDR3 has 14 amino acids. CDR1 MNHEY and CDR2 SMNVEV come from the germline V gene (reference sequence). The CDR3 sequence is CASSLRGADQPQHF. The CDR3 DNA follows: TGTGCCAGCAGTCTCCGAGGGGCCGATCAGCCCCAGCATTTT.

The chain has TRBV5-6 and TRBJ2-3; 10 bases are a match to TRBD2. Germline loops: CDR1 SGHDT, CDR2 YYEEEE. The trim removed 2 bases at V and 2 bases at J, leaving 5 bases unmatched. The CDR3 extends over 16 amino acids. The CDR3 is CASSLPGTSATDTQYF. The CDR3 nucleotides read TGTGCCAGCAGCTTACCCGGGACTAGCGCCACAGATACGCAGTATTTT.

The chain recombines TRBV29-1 with TRBJ2-7; the match to TRBD1 covers 10 bases. The J segment lost 3 bases and the V segment lost 0 bases, leaving 5 bases of the junction unmatched. Per germline, CDR1 SQVTM and CDR2 ANQGSEA. The CDR3 runs 15 residues. The CDR3 is CSVEERDRGNYEQYF. The CDR3 nucleotides read TGCAGCGTTGAAGAAAGGGACAGGGGAAACTACGAGCAGTACTTC.

The V gene is TRBV2, the J gene TRBJ1-1; the match to TRBD1 covers 9 bases. V was clipped by 3 bases and J by 3 bases; unmatched bases: 2. The CDR3 has 14 amino acids. Germline values: CDR1 SNHLY, CDR2 FYNNEI. CDR3 residues: CASSEGQGYTEAFF. The CDR3, as DNA: TGTGCCAGCAGTGAGGGACAGGGATACACTGAAGCTTTCTTT.

The V and J genes are TRBV7-9 and TRBJ2-4, with D perhaps TRBD1 (6 bases). From germline, CDR1 is SEHNR and CDR2 FQNEAQ (reference sequence). The CDR3 loop spans 14 amino acids. V shed 2 bases and J shed 8 bases, with 13 bases lying between them. CDR3 in amino acids: CASSLLQGIDIQYF. CDR3 nucleotide sequence: TGTGCCAGCAGCTTATTACAGGGTATAGACATTCAGTACTTC.

The chain employs TRBV27 and TRBJ1-2; D unresolved. Germline values: CDR1 MNHEY, CDR2 SMNVEV (reference sequence). Trimming removed 0 bases from V and 5 bases from J, with 13 bases in between. This CDR3 region has 15 residues. CDR3 protein: CASSLSPADTYGYTF. CDR3 DNA: TGTGCCAGCAGTTTATCCCCGGCAGATACTTATGGCTACACCTTC.

The chain carries TRBV11-2 and TRBJ2-1; TRBD2 might be the D (5 bases). CDR1 and CDR2 (germline): SGHAT, FQNNGV. Trimming took 7 bases from V and 2 from J, leaving 15 bases between them. CDR3 length equals 15 residues. The CDR3: CASTLSLVTYNEQFF. Here the CDR3 DNA reads TGTGCCAGCACCCTCTCACTAGTTACCTACAATGAGCAGTTCTTC.

The chain has TRBV7-9 and TRBJ2-7; 7 bases line up with TRBD1. CDR3 length equals 14 residues. The germline gives CDR1 SEHNR, CDR2 FQNEAQ (reference sequence). The ends lost 5 bases at V and 5 bases at J; junction bases unmatched: 9. The CDR3 loop is CASSETGYGHEQYF. The CDR3 DNA reads as TGTGCCAGCAGCGAGACAGGGTACGGCCACGAGCAGTACTTC.

This clone has a single count. The chain uses TRBV5-4 and TRBJ2-7; D is tentatively TRBD1 or TRBD2 (5 bases each). Germline V gene lookup returns CDR1 SGHNT and CDR2 YYREEE (reference sequence). Trimming took off 0 bases at V and 2 bases at J, with 9 bases between the two ends. CDR3 length equals 14 residues. CDR3 region: CASSLGEGTYEQYF. The DNA of the CDR3 is TGTGCCAGCAGCTTGGGAGAGGGGACCTACGAGCAGTACTTC.

Only one count was recorded for this clone. This rearrangement joins TRBV13 to TRBJ2-6; 10 nucleotides line up with TRBD1. The germline gives CDR1 PRHDT, CDR2 FYEKMQ (reference sequence). The junction had 12 bases not matched to a gene; V was cut back by 0 bases and J by 4 bases. The CDR3 totals 20 residues. The CDR3 DNA reads TGTGCCAGCAGCTTAGGCAGGGACCTGGGACAGGGGATCGGGGCCAACGTCCTGACTTTC. It translates to CASSLGRDLGQGIGANVLTF.

The chain carries TRBV7-8 and TRBJ2-3, with D perhaps TRBD2 (8 bases). The V end lost 1 base, the J end lost 4 bases, and 24 bases lay between the germline ends. The CDR3 runs 19 residues. Germline CDR1 SGHVS, CDR2 FQNEAQ. The CDR3 DNA follows: TGTGCCAGCAGCTTAGGGAGAACTAGCGGAGGGGGCGCGGCAGATACGCAGTATTTT. Amino acid sequence: CASSLGRTSGGGAADTQYF.

The V and J genes are TRBV27 and TRBJ2-1; tentatively, D is TRBD2 (6 bases). In germline, CDR1 is MNHEY, CDR2 SMNVEV (reference sequence). The length of the CDR3 is 13 residues. V was trimmed by 7 bases and J by 5 bases, leaving 12 bases between them. The CDR3 DNA follows: TGTGCCAGCACCTCGAGGAGGGACAATGAGCAGTTCTTC. Translated: CASTSRRDNEQFF.

The genes are TRBV19 and TRBJ1-1; D ambiguous. The germline V gene encodes CDR1 LNHDA and CDR2 SQIVND (reference sequence). The CDR3 spans 13 residues. V shed 6 bases and J shed 1 base, with 9 bases lying between them. The CDR3, as DNA: TGTGCCAGTAGGGGAGGGCAGAACACTGAAGCTTTCTTT. Its protein product is CASRGGQNTEAFF.

The rearrangement uses TRBV4-2 and TRBJ1-2; D is ambiguous. The V gene's germline CDR1 is LGHNA and CDR2 YNFKEQ. The length of the CDR3 is 16 residues. Trimming took 0 bases from V and 1 from J, leaving 12 bases between them. This CDR3 reads CASSQDRSGVNYGYTF. The DNA of the CDR3 is TGTGCCAGCAGCCAAGATAGGTCCGGGGTTAACTATGGCTACACCTTC.

V usage is TRBV7-9 and J usage is TRBJ2-7, with a possible D match to TRBD1 (6 bases). The CDR3 runs to 13 residues. The V and J ends lost 1 base and 6 bases respectively, with 10 bases between them. Germline assignment: CDR1 SEHNR and CDR2 FQNEAQ (reference sequence). The CDR3 reads CASSLGGLLEQYF. For the CDR3, the DNA is TGTGCCAGCAGCTTAGGGGGGCTCCTCGAGCAGTACTTC.

CDR3 residues: CATNSEAGYTF. In DNA, the CDR3 is TGTGCCACCAATTCAGAGGCTGGCTACACCTTC. This rearrangement joins TRBV15 to TRBJ1-2; D gene ambiguous. The V end lost 7 bases, the J end lost 7 bases, and 10 bases lay between the germline ends. Germline lookup yields CDR1 LNHNV and CDR2 YYDKDF (reference sequence). CDR3 length: 11 amino acids. The full variable domain, its missing parts supplied by reference TRBV15 and TRBJ1-2, is DAMVIQNPRYQVTQFGKPVTLSCSQTLNHNVMYWYQQKSSQAPKLLFHYYDKDFNNEADTPDNFQSRRPNTSFCFLDIRSPGLGDTAMYLCATNSEAGYTFGSGTRLTVV.

This chain joins TRBV19 and TRBJ1-1, with a possible D match to TRBD1 (5 bases). The CDR3 loop spans 15 amino acids. The V and J ends lost 6 bases and 0 bases respectively, with 14 bases between them. Per the germline V gene, CDR1 is LNHDA and CDR2 is SQIVND (reference sequence). CDR3 protein: CASRGQIPLNTEAFF. In DNA, the CDR3 is TGTGCCAGTAGGGGGCAGATCCCCCTGAACACTGAAGCTTTCTTT.

This chain joins TRBV7-6 and TRBJ1-1, with D perhaps matching TRBD1 (5 bases). Trimming removed 4 bases at V and 5 bases at J, with 20 bases between. Germline CDR1 is SGHVS and CDR2 is FNYEAQ. The CDR3 spans 16 residues. The CDR3 region has the DNA TGTGCCAGCAGCTCATCTCCAGGGCGATCTTTTACTGAAGCTTTCTTT. It specifies CASSSSPGRSFTEAFF.

This clone was recorded once. The rearrangement joins TRBV7-9 to TRBJ2-2, with 7 bases aligning to TRBD2. Germline V CDR1 and CDR2: SEHNR, FQNEAQ (reference sequence). V shed 6 bases, J shed 0 bases, and the junction held 7 bases outside the gene matches. This CDR3 contains 16 residues. The CDR3, as DNA: TGTGCCAGCAGGGCTCAAACTAGCGCGAACACCGGGGAGCTGTTTTTT. The encoded protein is CASRAQTSANTGELFF.